This TCR beta chain was observed in a study of T cell responses to AZD1222 COVID-19 vaccine. Study outcomes and limitations: Spike as a whole was targeted by vaccine-associated CD4 TCRs, dominant at 160-218 and 743-854.

The CDR3 is 16 residues long. The junction had 9 bases not matched to a gene; V was cut back by 4 bases and J by 4 bases. CDR1 MDHEN and CDR2 SYDVKM come from the germline V gene. This table comes from immunoSEQ multiplex PCR, and its TCRdb copy is limited to in-frame clones, with some not included. The table records about 55,000 clones, 60% to 80% of them present only once. Worth noting for this clone: As yet, its antigen is unknown.

The chain joins TRBV28 to TRBJ2-1; TRBD2 agrees at 8 bases. The specimen comprised peripheral blood, sampled 28 days after the second AZD1222 dose. This TCR was sampled from an adult who received the AZD1222 COVID-19 vaccine. The CDR3 spells CASSSSGTRLYNEQFF. The CDR3 DNA sequence: TGTGCCAGCAGTTCCTCCGGGACTAGGCTATACAATGAGCAGTTCTTC.